The T cell receptor (beta chain) described here comes from a study of cytomegalovirus exposure and HLA in healthy donors. The wider study: From donors who were HLA-typed, an early data release held around 80 million unique TCRs.

Study-wide points: Researchers reported in a later analysis that a missense DCLRE1C variant was tied to TCR beta V- and J-gene trimming. Altogether, around 160 TCR beta chains were recorded as cytomegalovirus-associated. A previous analysis found most TCR beta V segments productive roughly 90% or roughly 30% of the time.

The study ran its PCR with 60 Vbeta and 13 Jbeta primers. This table comes from immunoSEQ multiplex PCR, and its TCRdb copy is limited to in-frame clones, with some not included. Its table lists about 92,000 clones. CDR3 length: 12 residues. V lost 4 bases and J 5 bases, leaving 9 bases between the germline ends. Looked up from germline, CDR1 is SGHNT and CDR2 is YENEEA. Worth noting for this clone: What it binds is not known.

The chain couples TRBV11-3 to TRBJ2-7; D remains ambiguous. The sequencing sample was made of PBMCs. The sequence was obtained from a man in his fifties or sixties in good health and CMV-seropositive. Written as DNA, the CDR3 is TGTGCCAGCAGCTCAGGCGAAGACGAGCAGTACGTC. Amino acids: CASSSGEDEQYV.